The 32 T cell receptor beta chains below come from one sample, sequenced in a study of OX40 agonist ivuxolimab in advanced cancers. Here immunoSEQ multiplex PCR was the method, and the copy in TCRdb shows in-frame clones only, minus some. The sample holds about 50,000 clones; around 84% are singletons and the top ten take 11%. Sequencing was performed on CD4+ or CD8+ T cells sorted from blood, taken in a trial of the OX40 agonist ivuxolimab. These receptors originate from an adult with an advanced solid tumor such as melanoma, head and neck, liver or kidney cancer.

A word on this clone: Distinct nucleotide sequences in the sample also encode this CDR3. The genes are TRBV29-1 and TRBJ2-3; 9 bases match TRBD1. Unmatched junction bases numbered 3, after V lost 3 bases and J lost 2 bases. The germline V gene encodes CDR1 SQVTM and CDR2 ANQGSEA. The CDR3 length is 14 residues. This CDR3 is CSVEGQGYTDTQYF. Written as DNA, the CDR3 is TGCAGCGTTGAGGGACAGGGATACACAGATACGCAGTATTTT.

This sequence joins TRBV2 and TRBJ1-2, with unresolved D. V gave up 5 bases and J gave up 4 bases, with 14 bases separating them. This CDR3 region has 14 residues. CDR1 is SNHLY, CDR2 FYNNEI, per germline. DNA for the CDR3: TGTGCCAGCAGTTCGGACCGCTACACCTATGGCTACACCTTC. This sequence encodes CASSSDRYTYGYTF.

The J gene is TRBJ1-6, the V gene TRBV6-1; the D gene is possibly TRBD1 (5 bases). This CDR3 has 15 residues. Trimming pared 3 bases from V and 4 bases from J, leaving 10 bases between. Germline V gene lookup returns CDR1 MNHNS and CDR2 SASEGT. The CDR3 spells CASSDLDSYNSPLHF. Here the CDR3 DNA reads TGTGCCAGCAGTGACCTAGACAGTTATAATTCACCCCTCCACTTT.

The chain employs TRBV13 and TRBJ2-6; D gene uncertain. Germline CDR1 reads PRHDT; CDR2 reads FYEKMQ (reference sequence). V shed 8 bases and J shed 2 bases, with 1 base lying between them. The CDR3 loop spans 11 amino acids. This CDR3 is CASAGANVLTF. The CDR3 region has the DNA TGTGCCAGCGCTGGGGCCAACGTCCTGACTTTC. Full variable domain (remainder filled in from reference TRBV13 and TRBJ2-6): AAGVIQSPRHLIKEKRETATLKCYPIPRHDTVYWYQQGPGQDPQFLISFYEKMQSDKGSIPDRFSAQQFSDYHSELNMSSLELGDSALYFCASAGANVLTFGAGSRLTVL.

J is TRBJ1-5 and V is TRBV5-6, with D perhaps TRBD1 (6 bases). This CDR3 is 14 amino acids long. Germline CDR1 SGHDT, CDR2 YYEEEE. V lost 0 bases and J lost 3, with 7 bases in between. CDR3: CASSLGQVNQPQHF. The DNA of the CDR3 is TGTGCCAGCAGCTTGGGACAGGTCAATCAGCCCCAGCATTTT.

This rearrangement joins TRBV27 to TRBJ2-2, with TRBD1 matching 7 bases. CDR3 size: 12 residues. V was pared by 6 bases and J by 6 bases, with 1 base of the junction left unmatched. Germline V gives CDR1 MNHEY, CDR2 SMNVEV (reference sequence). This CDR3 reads CASSQGAGELFF. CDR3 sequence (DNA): TGTGCCAGCAGCCAGGGGGCCGGGGAGCTGTTTTTT.

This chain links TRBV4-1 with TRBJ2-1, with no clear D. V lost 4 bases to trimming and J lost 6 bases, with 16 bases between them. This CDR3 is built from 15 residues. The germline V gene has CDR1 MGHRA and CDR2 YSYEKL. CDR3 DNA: TGCGCCAGCAGCCTCACCAGTGCTGAAGCCAATGAGCAGTTCTTC. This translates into CASSLTSAEANEQFF.

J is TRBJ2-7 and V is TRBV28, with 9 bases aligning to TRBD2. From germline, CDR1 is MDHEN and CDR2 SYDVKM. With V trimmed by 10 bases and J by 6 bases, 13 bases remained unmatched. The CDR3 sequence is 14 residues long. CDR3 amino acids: CAISLTGLAGEQYF. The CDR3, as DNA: TGTGCCATCTCCCTAACGGGACTAGCTGGCGAGCAGTACTTC.

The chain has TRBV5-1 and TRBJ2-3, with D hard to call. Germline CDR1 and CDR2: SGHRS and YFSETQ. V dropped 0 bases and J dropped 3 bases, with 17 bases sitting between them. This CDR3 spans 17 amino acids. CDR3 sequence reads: CASSLGERDWATDTQYF. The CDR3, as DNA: TGCGCCAGCAGCTTGGGAGAGAGAGATTGGGCTACAGATACGCAGTATTTT.

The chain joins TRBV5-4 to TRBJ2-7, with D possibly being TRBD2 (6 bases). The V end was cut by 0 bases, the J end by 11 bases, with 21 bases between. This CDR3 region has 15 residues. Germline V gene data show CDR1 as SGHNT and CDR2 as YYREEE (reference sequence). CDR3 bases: TGTGCCAGCAGCTTGGCTCGGGAGATGGGGTCGGTCAAGTACTTC. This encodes CASSLAREMGSVKYF.

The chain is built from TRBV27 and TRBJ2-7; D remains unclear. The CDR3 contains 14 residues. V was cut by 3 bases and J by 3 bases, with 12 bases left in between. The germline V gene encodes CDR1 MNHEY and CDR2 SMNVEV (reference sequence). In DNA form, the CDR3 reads TGTGCCAGCAGTTTCGACAACGGAGTCTACGAGCAGTACTTC. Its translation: CASSFDNGVYEQYF.

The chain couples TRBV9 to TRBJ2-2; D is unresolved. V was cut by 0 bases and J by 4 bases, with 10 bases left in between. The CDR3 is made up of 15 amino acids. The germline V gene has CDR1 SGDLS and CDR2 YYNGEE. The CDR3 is CASSVAQPGTGELFF. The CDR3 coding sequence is TGTGCCAGCAGCGTAGCTCAACCGGGCACCGGGGAGCTGTTTTTT.

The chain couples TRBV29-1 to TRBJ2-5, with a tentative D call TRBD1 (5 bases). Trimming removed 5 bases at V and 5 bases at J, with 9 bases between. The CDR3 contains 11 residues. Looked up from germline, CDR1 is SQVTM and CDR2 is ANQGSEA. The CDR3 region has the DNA TGCAGCGTTCTGGGGCGGGAGACCCAGTACTTC. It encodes CSVLGRETQYF.

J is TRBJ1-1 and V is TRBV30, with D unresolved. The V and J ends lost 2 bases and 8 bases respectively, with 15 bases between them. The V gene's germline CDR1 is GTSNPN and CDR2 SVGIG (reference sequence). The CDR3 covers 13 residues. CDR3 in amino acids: CAWSPSRATEAFF. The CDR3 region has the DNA TGTGCCTGGAGTCCCTCGAGAGCTACCGAAGCTTTCTTT.

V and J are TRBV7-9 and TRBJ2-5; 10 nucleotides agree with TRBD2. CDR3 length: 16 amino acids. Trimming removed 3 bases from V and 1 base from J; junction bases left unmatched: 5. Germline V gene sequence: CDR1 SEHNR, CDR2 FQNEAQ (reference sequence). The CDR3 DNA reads TGTGCCAGCAGCTTCGGCCCTAGCGGGGGCCAAGAGACCCAGTACTTC. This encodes CASSFGPSGGQETQYF.

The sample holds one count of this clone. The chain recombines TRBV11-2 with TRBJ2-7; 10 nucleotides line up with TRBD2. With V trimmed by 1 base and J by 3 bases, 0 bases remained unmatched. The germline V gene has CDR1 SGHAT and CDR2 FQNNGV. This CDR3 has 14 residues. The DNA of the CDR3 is TGTGCCAGCAGCTTAGCTAGCGGGGGCTACGAGCAGTACTTC. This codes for CASSLASGGYEQYF. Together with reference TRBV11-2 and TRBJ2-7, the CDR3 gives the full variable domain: EAGVAQSPRYKIIEKRQSVAFWCNPISGHATLYWYQQILGQGPKLLIQFQNNGVVDDSQLPKDRFSAERLKGVDSTLKIQPAKLEDSAVYLCASSLASGGYEQYFGPGTRLTVT.

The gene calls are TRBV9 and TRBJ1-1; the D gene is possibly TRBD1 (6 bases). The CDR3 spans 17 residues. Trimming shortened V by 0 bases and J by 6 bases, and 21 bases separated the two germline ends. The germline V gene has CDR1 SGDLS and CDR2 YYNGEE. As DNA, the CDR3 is TGTGCCAGCAGCGTAGCGGGGGGCGGGATAGGGGGACCTGAAGCTTTCTTT. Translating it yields CASSVAGGGIGGPEAFF.

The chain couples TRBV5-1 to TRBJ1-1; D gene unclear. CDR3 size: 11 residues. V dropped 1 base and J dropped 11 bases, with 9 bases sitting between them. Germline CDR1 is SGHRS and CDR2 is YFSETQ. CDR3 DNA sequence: TGCGCCAGCAGCTTGAAAGGGATCGCTTTCTTT. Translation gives CASSLKGIAFF.

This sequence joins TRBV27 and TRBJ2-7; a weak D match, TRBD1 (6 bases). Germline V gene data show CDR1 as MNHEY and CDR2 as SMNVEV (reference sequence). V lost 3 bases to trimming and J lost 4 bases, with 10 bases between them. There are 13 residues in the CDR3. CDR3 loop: CASSFSGAYEQYF. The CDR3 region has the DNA TGTGCCAGCAGTTTCTCAGGGGCGTACGAGCAGTACTTC.

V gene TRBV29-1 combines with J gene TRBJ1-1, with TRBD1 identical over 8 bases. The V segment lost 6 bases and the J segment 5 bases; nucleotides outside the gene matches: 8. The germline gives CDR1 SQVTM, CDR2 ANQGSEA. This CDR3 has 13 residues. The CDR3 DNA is TGCAGCGTACCTGGACAGGGTAGTACTGAAGCTTTCTTT. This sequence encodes CSVPGQGSTEAFF.

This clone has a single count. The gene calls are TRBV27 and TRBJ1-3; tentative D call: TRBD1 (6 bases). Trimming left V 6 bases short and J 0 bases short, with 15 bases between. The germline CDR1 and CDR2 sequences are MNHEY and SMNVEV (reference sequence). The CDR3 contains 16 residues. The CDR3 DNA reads TGTGCCAGCAGAAGGGGGGGCAATACCTCTGGAAACACCATATATTTT. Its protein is CASRRGGNTSGNTIYF.

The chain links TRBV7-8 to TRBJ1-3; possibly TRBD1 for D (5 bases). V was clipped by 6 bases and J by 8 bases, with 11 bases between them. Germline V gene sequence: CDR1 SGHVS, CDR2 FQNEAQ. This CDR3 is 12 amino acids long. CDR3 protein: CASRGVVDTIYF. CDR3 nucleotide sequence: TGTGCCAGCAGGGGGGTTGTCGACACCATATATTTT.

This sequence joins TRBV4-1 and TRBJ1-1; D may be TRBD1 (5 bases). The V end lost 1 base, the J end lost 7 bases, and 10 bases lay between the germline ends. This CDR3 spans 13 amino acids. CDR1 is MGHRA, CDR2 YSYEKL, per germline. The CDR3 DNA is TGCGCCAGCAGCCAAGGACAGTTTTTTGAAGCTTTCTTT. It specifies CASSQGQFFEAFF.

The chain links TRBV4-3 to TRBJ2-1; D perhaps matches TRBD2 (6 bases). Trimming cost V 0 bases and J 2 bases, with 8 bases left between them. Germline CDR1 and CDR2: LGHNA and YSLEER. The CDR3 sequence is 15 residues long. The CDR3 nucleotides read TGCGCCAGCAGCCAAGAGGGAGGCACCTACAATGAGCAGTTCTTC. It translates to CASSQEGGTYNEQFF.

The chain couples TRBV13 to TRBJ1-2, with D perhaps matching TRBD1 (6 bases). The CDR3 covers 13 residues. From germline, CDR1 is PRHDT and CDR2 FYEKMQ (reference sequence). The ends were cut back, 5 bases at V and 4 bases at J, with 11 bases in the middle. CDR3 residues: CASSLQGLYGYTF. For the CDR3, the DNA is TGTGCCAGCAGCCTCCAGGGGCTCTATGGCTACACCTTC. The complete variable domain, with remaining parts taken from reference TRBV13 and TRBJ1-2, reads AAGVIQSPRHLIKEKRETATLKCYPIPRHDTVYWYQQGPGQDPQFLISFYEKMQSDKGSIPDRFSAQQFSDYHSELNMSSLELGDSALYFCASSLQGLYGYTFGSGTRLTVV.

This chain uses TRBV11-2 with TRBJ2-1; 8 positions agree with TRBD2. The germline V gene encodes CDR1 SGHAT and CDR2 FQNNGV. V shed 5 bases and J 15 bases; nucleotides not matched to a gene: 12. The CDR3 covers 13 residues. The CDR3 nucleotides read TGTGCCAGCAGCCTTTCACTAGCGGCGTTGTGGTTCTTC. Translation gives CASSLSLAALWFF.

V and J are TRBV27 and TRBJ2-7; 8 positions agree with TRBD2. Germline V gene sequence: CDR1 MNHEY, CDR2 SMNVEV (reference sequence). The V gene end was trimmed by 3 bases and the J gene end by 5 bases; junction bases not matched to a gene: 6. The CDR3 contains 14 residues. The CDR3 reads CASSFTGGYHEQYF. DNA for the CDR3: TGTGCCAGCAGTTTTACGGGAGGGTACCACGAGCAGTACTTC.

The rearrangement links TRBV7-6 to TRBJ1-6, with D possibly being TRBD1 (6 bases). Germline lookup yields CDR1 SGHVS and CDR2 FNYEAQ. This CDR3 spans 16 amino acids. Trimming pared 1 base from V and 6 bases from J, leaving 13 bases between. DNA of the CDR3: TGTGCCAGCAGCTTAGTAGGGGGGGCAGGTAATTCACCCCTCCACTTT. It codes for CASSLVGGAGNSPLHF.

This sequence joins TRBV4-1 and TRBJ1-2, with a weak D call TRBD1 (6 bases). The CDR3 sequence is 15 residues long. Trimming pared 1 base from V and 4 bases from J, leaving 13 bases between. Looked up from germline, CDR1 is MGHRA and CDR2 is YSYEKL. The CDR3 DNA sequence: TGCGCCAGCAGCCAAGTCAGAGGGGGAGTCTATGGCTACACCTTC. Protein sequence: CASSQVRGGVYGYTF.

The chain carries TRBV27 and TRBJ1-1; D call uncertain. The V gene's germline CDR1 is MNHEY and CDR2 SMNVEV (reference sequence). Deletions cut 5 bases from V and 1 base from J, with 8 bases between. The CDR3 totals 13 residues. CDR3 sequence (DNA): TGTGCCAGCAGTCACCGACAGAACACTGAAGCTTTCTTT. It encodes CASSHRQNTEAFF.

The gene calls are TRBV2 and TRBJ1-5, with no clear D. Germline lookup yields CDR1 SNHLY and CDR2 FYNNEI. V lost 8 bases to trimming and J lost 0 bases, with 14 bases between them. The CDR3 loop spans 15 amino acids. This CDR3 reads CASVVRPYSNQPQHF. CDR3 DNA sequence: TGTGCCAGCGTGGTCCGACCGTATAGCAATCAGCCCCAGCATTTT. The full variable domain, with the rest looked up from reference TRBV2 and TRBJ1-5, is EPEVTQTPSHQVTQMGQEVILRCVPISNHLYFYWYRQILGQKVEFLVSFYNNEISEKSEIFDDQFSVERPDGSNFTLKIRSTKLEDSAMYFCASVVRPYSNQPQHFGDGTRLSIL.

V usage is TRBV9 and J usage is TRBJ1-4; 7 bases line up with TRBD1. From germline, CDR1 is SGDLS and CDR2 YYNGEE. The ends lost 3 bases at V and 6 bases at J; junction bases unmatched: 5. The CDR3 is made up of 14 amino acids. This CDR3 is CASSEGAGDEKLFF. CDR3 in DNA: TGTGCCAGCAGCGAGGGGGCAGGGGATGAAAAACTGTTTTTT.